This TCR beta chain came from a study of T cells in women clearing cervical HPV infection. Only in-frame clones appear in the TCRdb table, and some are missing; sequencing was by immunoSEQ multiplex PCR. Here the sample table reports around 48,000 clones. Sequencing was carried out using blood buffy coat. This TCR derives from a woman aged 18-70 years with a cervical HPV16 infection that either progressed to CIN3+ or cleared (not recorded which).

This chain's CDR3 is CSASRGTSYNQPQHF. CDR3 bases read: TGCAGTGCTAGCAGGGGAACCAGTTACAATCAGCCC. This chain uses TRBV20-1 with TRBJ1-5; possibly TRBD1 for D (6 bases). The observed sequence ends 3 residues before the CDR3 terminus, with the missing tail filled in from the germline J gene. Trimming removed 3 bases from V and 3 bases from J, with 15 bases in between. Germline V gives CDR1 DFQATT, CDR2 SNEGSKA (reference sequence). The CDR3 covers 15 residues.